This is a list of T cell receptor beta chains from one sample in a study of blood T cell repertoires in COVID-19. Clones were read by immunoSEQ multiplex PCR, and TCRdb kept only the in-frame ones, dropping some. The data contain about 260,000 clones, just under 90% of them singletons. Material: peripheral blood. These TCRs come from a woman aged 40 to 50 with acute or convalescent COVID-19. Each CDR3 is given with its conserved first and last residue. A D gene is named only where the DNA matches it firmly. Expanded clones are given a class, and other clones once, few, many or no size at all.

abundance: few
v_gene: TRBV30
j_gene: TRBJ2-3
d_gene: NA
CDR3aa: CAWSPTKGTDTQYF
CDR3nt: TGTGCCTGGAGTCCCACCAAGGGGACAGATACGCAGTATTTT

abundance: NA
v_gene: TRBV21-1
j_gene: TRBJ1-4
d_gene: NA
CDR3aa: CASSCRANEKLFF
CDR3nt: TGTGCCAGCAGCTGCAGGGCGAATGAAAAACTGTTTTTT

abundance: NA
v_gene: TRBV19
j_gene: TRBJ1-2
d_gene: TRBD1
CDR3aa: CASSIAGGASGYTF
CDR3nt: TGTGCCAGTAGTATAGCAGGGGGCGCGAGCGGCTACACCTTC

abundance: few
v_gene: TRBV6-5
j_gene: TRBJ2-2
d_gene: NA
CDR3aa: CASRGLLNTGELFF
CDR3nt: TGTGCCAGCAGGGGGCTCTTGAACACCGGGGAGCTGTTTTTT

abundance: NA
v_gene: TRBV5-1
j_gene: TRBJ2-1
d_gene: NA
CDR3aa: CASSFAKSHLPFNEQFF
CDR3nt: TGCGCCAGCAGCTTTGCCAAAAGCCACCTCCCCTTCAATGAGCAGTTCTTC

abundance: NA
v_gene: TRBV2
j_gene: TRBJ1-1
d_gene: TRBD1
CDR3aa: CASSTGQGAGTEAFF
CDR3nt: TGTGCCAGCAGTACCGGTCAGGGGGCAGGCACTGAAGCTTTCTTT

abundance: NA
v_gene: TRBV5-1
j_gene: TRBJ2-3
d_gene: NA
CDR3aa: CASKGTGLLTDTQYF
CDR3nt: TGCGCCAGCAAGGGGACTGGTCTCCTCACAGATACGCAGTATTTT

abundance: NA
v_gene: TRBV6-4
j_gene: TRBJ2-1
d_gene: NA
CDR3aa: CASSPLSLQASSYNEQFF
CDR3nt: TGTGCCAGCAGTCCCCTATCCTTACAGGCCTCCTCCTACAATGAGCAGTTCTTC

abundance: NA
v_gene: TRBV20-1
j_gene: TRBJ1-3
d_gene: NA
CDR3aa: CSASPDGRAGGTIYF
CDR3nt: TGCAGTGCTAGTCCCGATGGACGGGCTGGAGGCACCATATATTTT

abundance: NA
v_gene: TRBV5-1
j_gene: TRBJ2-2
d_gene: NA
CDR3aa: CASSLTGNTGELFF
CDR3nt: TGCGCCAGCAGCTTGACGGGGAACACCGGGGAGCTGTTTTTT

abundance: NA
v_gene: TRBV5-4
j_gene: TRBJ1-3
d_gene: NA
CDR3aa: CASEGGEGNTIYF
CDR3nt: TGTGCCAGCGAGGGTGGGGAAGGAAACACCATATATTTT

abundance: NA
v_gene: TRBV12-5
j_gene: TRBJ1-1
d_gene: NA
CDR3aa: CASGLDFSAFF
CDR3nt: TGTGCTAGTGGTTTGGACTTTTCGGCTTTCTTT

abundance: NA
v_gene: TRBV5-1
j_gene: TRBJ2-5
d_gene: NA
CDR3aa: CASISTVEGTQYF
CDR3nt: TGCGCCAGCATTAGTACTGTTGAGGGGACCCAGTACTTC

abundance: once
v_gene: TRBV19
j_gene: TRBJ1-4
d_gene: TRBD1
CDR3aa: CASSPGQGANEKLFF
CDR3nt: TGTGCCAGTAGTCCGGGACAGGGAGCTAATGAAAAACTGTTTTTT

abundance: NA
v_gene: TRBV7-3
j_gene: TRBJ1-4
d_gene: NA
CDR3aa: CASSPNGATNEKLFF
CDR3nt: TGTGCCAGCAGCCCTAACGGTGCAACTAATGAAAAACTGTTTTTT

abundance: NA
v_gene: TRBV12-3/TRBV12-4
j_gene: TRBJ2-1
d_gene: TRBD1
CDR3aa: CASKLETGVTFF
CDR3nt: TGTGCCAGCAAACTCGAAACAGGGGTTACGTTCTTC

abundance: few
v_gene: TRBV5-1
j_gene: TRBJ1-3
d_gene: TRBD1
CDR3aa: CASSWGPGQPTGNTIYF
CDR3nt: TGCGCCAGCAGCTGGGGGCCGGGACAGCCAACTGGAAACACCATATATTTT

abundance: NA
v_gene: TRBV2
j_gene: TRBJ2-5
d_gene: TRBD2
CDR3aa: CASSRAGVETQYF
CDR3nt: TGTGCCAGCAGCCGAGCGGGGGTAGAGACCCAGTACTTC

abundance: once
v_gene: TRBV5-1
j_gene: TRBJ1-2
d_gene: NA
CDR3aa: CASSPDGVNYGYTF
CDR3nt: TGCGCCAGCAGCCCGGACGGGGTGAACTATGGCTACACCTTC

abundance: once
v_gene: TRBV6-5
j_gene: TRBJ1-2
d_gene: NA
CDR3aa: CASSYGAYGYTF
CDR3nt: TGTGCCAGCAGTTACGGGGCTTATGGCTACACCTTC

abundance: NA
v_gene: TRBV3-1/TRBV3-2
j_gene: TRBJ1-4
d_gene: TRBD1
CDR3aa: CASSPQGRTNEKLFF
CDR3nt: TGTGCCAGCAGCCCACAGGGGCGAACTAATGAAAAACTGTTTTTT

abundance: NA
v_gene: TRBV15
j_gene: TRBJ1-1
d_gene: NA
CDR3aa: CATSRDSRTEAFF
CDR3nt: TGTGCCACCAGCAGAGATAGCCGTACTGAAGCTTTCTTT

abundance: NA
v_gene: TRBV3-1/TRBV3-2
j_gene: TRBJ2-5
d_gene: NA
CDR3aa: CASSQGLQETQYF
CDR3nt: TGTGCCAGCAGCCAAGGCCTACAAGAGACCCAGTACTTC

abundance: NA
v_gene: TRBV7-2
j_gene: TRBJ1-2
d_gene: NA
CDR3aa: CASSSRDISYGYTF
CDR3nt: TGTGCCAGCAGCAGCCGGGACATTAGCTATGGCTACACCTTC

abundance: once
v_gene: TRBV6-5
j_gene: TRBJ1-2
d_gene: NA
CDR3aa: CASKEIGYTF
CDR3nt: TGTGCCAGCAAGGAGATTGGCTACACCTTC

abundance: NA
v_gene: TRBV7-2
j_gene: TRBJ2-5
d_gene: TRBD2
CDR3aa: CASSEGLARRETQYF
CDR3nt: TGTGCCAGCAGCGAGGGACTAGCGAGGCGAGAGACCCAGTACTTC

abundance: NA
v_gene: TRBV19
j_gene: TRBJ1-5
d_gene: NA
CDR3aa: CASQGRGDQPQHF
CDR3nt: TGTGCGTCCCAGGGGAGGGGGGACCAGCCCCAGCATTTT

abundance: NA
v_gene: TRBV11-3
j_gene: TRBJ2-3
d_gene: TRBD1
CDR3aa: CASSPDRGRADTQYF
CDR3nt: TGTGCCAGCAGCCCAGACAGGGGCCGGGCAGATACGCAGTATTTT

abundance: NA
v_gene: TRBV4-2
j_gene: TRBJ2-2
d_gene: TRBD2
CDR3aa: CASSAPPGTSGGELFF
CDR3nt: TGTGCCAGCAGCGCCCCCCCCGGGACTAGCGGGGGGGAGCTGTTTTTT

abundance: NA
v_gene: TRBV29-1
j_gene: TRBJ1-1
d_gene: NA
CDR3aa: CSVDSGRNTEAFF
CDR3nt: TGCAGCGTTGATTCAGGCAGGAACACTGAAGCTTTCTTT

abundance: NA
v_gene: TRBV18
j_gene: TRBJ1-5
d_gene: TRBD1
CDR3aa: CASSPRTGDNQPQHF
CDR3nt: TGTGCCAGCTCACCACGGACAGGGGACAATCAGCCCCAGCATTTT

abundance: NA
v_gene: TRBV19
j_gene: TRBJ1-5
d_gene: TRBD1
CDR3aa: CASSPGTVFYSNQPQHF
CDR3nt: TGTGCCAGTAGTCCCGGGACAGTTTTTTATAGCAATCAGCCCCAGCATTTT

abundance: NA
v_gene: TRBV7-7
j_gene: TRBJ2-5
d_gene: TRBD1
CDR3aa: CASSREGTARGETQYF
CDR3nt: TGTGCCAGCAGCCGAGAGGGGACAGCTCGTGGGGAGACCCAGTACTTC

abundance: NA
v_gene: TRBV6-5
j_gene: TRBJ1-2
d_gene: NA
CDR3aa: CASRRSGAVGGYTF
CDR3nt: TGTGCCAGCAGGCGGAGCGGGGCCGTAGGTGGCTACACCTTC

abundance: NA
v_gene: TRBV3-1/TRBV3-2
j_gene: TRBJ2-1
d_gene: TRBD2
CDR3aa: CASSRLGGTNNEQFF
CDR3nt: TGTGCCAGCAGCCGACTCGGGGGGACTAACAATGAGCAGTTCTTC

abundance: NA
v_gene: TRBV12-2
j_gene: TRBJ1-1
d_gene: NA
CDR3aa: CASRPGTGAQNTEAFF
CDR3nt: TGTGCAAGTCGCCCCGGGACAGGGGCTCAGAACACTGAAGCTTTCTTT

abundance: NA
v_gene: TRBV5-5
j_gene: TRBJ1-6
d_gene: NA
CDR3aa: CASSLEVSGEGTYNSPLHF
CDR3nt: TGTGCCAGCAGCTTGGAGGTATCGGGGGAGGGAACCTATAATTCACCCCTCCACTTT

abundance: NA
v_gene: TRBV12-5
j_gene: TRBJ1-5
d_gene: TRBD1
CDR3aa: CASGRGQGEQPQHF
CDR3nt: TGTGCTAGTGGCCGAGGACAGGGGGAACAGCCCCAGCATTTT

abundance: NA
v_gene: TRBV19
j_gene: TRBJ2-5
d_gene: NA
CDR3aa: CASTPQGAGETQYF
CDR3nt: TGTGCCAGTACCCCCCAAGGTGCCGGGGAGACCCAGTACTTC

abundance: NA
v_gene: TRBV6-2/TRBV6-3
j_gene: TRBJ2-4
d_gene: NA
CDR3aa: CASSPRSRAKNIQYF
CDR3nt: TGTGCCAGCAGCCCAAGGTCCAGGGCCAAAAACATTCAGTACTTC

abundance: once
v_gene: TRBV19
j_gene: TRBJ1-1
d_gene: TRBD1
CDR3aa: CASTYTETGHGTEAFF
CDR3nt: TGTGCCAGTACATACACAGAGACAGGGCATGGGACTGAAGCTTTCTTT

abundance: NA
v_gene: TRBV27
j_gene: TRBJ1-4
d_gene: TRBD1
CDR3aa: CASSLITGGFNEKLFF
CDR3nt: TGTGCCAGCAGTCTAATCACAGGGGGGTTTAATGAAAAACTGTTTTTT

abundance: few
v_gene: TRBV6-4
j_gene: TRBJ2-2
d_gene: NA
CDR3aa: CASSDSTSGELFF
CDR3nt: TGTGCCAGCAGTGACTCGACTAGCGGGGAGCTGTTTTTT

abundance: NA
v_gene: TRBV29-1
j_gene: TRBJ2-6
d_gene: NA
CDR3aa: CSVAGSGANVLTF
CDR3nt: TGCAGCGTTGCGGGGTCTGGGGCCAACGTCCTGACTTTC

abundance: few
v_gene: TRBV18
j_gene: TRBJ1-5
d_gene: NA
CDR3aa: CASSLTGTLNQPQHF
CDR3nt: TGTGCCAGCTCACTCACCGGGACACTTAATCAGCCCCAGCATTTT

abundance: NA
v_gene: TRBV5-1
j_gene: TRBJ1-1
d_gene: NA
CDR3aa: CASSLETAKYTEAFF
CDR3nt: TGCGCCAGCAGCTTGGAAACCGCGAAGTACACTGAAGCTTTCTTT

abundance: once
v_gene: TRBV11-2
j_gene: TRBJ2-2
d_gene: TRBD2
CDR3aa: CASSSIAGSTGELFF
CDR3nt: TGTGCCAGCAGCTCCATAGCGGGGTCCACCGGGGAGCTGTTTTTT

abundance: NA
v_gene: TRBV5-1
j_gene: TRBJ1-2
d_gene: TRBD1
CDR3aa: CASSLTGGYYGYTF
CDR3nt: TGCGCCAGCAGCTTGACAGGGGGGTACTATGGCTACACCTTC

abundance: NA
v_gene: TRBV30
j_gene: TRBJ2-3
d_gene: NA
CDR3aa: CAWTSPRDTQYF
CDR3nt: TGTGCCTGGACTAGCCCTCGGGATACGCAGTATTTT

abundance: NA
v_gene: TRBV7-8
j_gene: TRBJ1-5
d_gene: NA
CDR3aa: CASSSQTGAPFQHF
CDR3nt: TGTGCCAGCAGCTCACAAACGGGTGCACCATTCCAGCATTTT